This T cell receptor (beta chain) derives from a study of T cell repertoires in cytomegalovirus infection. Study-wide context: Indicated by public TCR beta signatures were CMV infection and matching HLA type. Study-wide results and limits: HLA-C-restricted CMV-specific TCR beta clonotypes were dominant in the ex vivo response. Using cumulative public TCR beta family frequency, the authors identified those who carried CMV together with the relevant HLA.

The germline V and J ends were trimmed by 5 bases and 4 bases, with 8 bases remaining between them. CDR3 length equals 12 residues. Per germline, CDR1 MNHGY and CDR2 SAAAGT. A single record per CDR3 protein comes from TCRdb applying MiXCR to the reads. In the table there are hundreds of thousands of distinct CDR3 sequences, 35% to 45% of which are singletons. Comments on this clonotype: Its antigen is not identified.

V is TRBV6-8 and J is TRBJ2-5; D is possibly TRBD1 (5 bases). Material for sequencing was PBMCs. The sequence came from a human donor in good health (CMV status not recorded). Some clones in this sample may be carry-over from other donors' samples. CDR3 in amino acids: CASSAGLETQYF. Here the CDR3 DNA reads TGTGCCAGCAGTGCAGGGTTAGAGACCCAGTACTTC.